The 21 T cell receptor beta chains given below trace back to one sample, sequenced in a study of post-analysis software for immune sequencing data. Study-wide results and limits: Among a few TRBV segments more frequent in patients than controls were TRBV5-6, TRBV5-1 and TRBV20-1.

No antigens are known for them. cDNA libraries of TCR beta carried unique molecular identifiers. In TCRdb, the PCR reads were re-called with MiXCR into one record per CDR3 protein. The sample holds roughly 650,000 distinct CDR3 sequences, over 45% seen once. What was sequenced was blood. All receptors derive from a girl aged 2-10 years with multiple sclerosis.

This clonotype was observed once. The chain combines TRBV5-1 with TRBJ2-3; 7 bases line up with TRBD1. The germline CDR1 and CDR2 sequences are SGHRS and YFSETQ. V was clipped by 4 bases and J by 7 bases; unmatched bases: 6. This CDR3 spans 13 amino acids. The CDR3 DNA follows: TGCGCCAGCAGCCTTAACAGGGGAAATACGCAGTATTTT. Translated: CASSLNRGNTQYF.

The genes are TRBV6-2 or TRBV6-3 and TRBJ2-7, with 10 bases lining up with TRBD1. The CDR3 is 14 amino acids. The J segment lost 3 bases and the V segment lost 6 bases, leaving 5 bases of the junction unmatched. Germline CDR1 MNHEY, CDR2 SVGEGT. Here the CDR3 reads CASRTGGGGYEQYF. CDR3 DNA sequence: TGTGCCAGCAGGACAGGGGGCGGAGGCTACGAGCAGTACTTC.

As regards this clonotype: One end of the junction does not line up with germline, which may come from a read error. The CDR3 reads CVSGQGVSNTGELFF. For the CDR3, the DNA is TGCGTCAGCGGCCAGGGCGTATCGAACACCGGGGAGCTGTTTTTT. This sequence joins TRBV10-1 and TRBJ2-2; either TRBD1 or TRBD2 may fit D (5 bases each). The CDR3 has 15 amino acids. Germline V gene lookup returns CDR1 WNHNN and CDR2 SYGVQD (reference sequence).

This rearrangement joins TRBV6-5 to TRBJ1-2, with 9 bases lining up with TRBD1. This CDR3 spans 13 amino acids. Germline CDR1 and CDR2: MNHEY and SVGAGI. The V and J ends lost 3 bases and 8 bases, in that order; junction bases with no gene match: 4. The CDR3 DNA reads TGTGCCAGCAGTTATGACAGGGGGACAGGCTACACCTTC. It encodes CASSYDRGTGYTF.

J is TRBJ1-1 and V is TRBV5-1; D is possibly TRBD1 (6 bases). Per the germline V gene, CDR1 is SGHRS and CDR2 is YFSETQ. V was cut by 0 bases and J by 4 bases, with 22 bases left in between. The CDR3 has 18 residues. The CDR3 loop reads CASSLAAGGHAGITEAFF. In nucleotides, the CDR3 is TGCGCCAGCAGCTTGGCCGCGGGGGGGCATGCAGGGATCACTGAAGCTTTCTTT.

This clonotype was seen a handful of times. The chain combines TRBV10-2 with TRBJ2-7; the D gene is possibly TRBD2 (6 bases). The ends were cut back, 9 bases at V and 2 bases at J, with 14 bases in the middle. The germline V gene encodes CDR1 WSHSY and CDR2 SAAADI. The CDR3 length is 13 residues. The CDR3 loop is CASTTGVTYEQYF. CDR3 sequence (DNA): TGCGCCAGTACGACGGGAGTTACCTACGAGCAGTACTTC.

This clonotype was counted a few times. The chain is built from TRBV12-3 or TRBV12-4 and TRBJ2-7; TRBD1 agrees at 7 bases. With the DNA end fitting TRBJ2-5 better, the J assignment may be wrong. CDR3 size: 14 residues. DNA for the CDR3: TGTGCCAGCAGTTTAGACAGGGGTTCGGAGACCCAGTACTTC. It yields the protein CASSLDRGSETQYF.

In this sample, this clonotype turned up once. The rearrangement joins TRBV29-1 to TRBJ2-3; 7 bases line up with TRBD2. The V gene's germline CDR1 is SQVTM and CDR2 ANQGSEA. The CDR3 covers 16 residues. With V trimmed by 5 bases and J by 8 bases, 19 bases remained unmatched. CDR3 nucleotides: TGCAGCGTTCCTGACACGGCTGGCGGGAGCCCGAGTACGCAGTATTTT. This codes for CSVPDTAGGSPSTQYF.

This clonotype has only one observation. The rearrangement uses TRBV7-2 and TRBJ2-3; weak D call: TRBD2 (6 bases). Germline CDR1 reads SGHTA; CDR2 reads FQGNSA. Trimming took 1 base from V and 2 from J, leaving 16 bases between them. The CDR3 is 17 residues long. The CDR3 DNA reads TGTGCCAGCAGCTTAGGGCAAGGAGGGTGGATCACAGATACGCAGTATTTT. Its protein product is CASSLGQGGWITDTQYF.

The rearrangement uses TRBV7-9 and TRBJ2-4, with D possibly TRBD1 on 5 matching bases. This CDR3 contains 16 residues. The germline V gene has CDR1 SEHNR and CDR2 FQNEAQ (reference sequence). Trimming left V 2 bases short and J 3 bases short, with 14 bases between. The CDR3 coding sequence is TGTGCCAGCAGCTTAACAGGCCCAGGTCTCAAAAACATTCAGTACTTC. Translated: CASSLTGPGLKNIQYF. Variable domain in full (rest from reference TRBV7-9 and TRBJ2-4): DTGVSQNPRHKITKRGQNVTFRCDPISEHNRLYWYRQTLGQGPEFLTYFQNEAQLEKSRLLSDRFSAERPKGSFSTLEIQRTEQGDSAMYLCASSLTGPGLKNIQYFGAGTRLSVL.

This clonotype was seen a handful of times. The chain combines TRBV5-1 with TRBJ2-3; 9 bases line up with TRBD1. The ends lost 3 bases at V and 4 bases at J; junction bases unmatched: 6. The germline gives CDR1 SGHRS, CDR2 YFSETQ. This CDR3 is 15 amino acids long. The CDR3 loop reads CASSSGTGMSDTQYF. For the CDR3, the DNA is TGCGCCAGCAGCTCCGGGACAGGGATGTCAGATACGCAGTATTTT.

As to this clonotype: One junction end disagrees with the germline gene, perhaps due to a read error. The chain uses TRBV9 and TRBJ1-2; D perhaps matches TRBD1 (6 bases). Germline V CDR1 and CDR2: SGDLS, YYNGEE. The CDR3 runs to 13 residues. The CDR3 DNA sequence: TGTGCCATCTTAGGGGGGCGACGGTATGACTACACCTTC. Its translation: CAILGGRRYDYTF.

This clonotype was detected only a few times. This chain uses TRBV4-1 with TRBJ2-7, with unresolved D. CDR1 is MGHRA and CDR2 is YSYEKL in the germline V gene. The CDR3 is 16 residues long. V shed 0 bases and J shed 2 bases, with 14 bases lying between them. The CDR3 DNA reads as TGCGCCAGCAGCCAAGATAAAACATCGATCCCCTACGAGCAGTACTTC. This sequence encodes CASSQDKTSIPYEQYF.

CDR3 loop: CATSAYEGGGTDTQYF. In nucleotides, the CDR3 is TGTGCCACCAGTGCGTACGAGGGAGGAGGCACAGATACGCAGTATTTT. V gene TRBV24-1 combines with J gene TRBJ2-3; D is perhaps TRBD2 (6 bases). This CDR3 is 16 amino acids long. In germline, CDR1 is KGHDR, CDR2 SFDVKD. Trimming removed 5 bases from V and 1 base from J, with 15 bases in between.

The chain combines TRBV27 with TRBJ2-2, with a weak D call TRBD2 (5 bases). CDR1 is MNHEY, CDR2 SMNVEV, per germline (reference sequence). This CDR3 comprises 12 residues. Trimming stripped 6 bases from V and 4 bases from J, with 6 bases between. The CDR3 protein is CASRSGTGELFF. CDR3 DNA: TGTGCCAGCAGAAGCGGCACCGGGGAGCTGTTTTTT.

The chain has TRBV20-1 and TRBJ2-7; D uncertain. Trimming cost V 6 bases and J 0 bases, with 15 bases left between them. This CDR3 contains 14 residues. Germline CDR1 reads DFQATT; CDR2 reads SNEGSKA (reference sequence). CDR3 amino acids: CSATRRTYSYEQYF. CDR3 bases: TGCAGTGCGACAAGGCGTACCTACTCCTACGAGCAGTACTTC.

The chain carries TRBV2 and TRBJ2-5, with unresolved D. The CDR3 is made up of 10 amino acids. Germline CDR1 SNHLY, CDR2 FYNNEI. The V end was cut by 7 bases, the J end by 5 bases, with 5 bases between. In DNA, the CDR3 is TGTGCCAGCACGTCGGAGACCCAGTACTTC. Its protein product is CASTSETQYF.

CDR3 in amino acids: CASTAGTRGDETQYF. DNA for the CDR3: TGCGCCAGCACGGCCGGGACTAGAGGGGATGAGACCCAGTACTTC. This rearrangement joins TRBV5-1 to TRBJ2-5; TRBD2 aligns across 8 bases. The CDR3 has 15 amino acids. Germline assignment: CDR1 SGHRS and CDR2 YFSETQ. The V gene end was trimmed by 6 bases and the J gene end by 5 bases; junction bases not matched to a gene: 12.

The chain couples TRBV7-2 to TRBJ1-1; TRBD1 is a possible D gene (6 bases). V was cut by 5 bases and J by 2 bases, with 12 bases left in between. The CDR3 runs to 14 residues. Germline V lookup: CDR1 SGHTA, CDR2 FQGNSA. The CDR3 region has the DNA TGTGCCAGCAGCCGAACAGGGTTTAACACTGAAGCTTTCTTT. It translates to CASSRTGFNTEAFF.

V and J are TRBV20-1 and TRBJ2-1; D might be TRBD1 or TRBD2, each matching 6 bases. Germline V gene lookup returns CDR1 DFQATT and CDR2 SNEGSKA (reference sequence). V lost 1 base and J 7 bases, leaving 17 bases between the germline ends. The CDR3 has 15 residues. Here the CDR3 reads CSARALWGARNEQFF. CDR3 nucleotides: TGCAGTGCTAGAGCCCTTTGGGGGGCCAGGAATGAGCAGTTCTTC.

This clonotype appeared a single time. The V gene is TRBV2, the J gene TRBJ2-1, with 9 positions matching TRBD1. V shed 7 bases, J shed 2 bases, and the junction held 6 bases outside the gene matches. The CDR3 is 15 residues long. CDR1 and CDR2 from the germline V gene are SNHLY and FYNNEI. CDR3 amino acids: CASTPTGGPYNEQFF. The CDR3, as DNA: TGTGCCAGCACTCCCACAGGGGGCCCCTACAATGAGCAGTTCTTC.